This T cell receptor beta chain was recorded in a study of Tregs in tolerant kidney transplant recipients. TCRdb keeps only in-frame clones here, not all; method: immunoSEQ multiplex PCR. The sample has about 90,000 clones; 80% to 95% are singletons. Mixed chimerism was transient after nonmyeloablative marrow transplants from related graft donors. Thawed PBMCs were FACS-sorted into unstimulated CD4+CD25+CD127- regulatory T cells, CD4+CD25- non-regulatory cells, CD4 and CD8 cells. From germline, CDR1 is MNHEY and CDR2 SMNVEV (reference sequence). V lost 7 bases to trimming and J lost 4 bases, with 13 bases between them. The CDR3 has 14 residues. On this clone: Its specificity is unknown.

General study findings and limits: The small number of patients limits these findings pending further validation. Donor-specific Treg expansion exceeded global Treg expansion in tolerant patients, suggesting antigen drive. Changing PCR primers prevented nucleotide comparison between some patients' samples.

The chain recombines TRBV27 with TRBJ1-4; D ambiguous. Sequences were derived from CD4+ T cells from blood (PBMCs), sampled 12 months after the transplant. The clonotype comes from a human patient who received a combined kidney and bone marrow transplant. Certain T cells may be donor cells from the graft. CDR3 in DNA: TGTGCCAGCAAAACGGGTCGGATTAATGAAAAACTGTTTTTT. Its protein is CASKTGRINEKLFF.